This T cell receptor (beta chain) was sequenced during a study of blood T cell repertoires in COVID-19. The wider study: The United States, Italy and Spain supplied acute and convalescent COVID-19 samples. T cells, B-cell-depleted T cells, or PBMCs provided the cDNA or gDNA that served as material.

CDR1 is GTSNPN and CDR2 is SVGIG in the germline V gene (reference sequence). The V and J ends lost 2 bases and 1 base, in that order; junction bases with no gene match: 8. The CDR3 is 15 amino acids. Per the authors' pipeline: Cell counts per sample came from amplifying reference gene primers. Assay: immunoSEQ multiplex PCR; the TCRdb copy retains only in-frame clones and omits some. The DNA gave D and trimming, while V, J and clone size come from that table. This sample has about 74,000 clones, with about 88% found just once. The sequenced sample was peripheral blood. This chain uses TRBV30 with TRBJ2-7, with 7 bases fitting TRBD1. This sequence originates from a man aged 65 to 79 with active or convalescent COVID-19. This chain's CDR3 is CAWSKGTVISYEQYF. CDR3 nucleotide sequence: TGTGCCTGGAGTAAAGGGACAGTAATATCCTACGAGCAGTACTTC. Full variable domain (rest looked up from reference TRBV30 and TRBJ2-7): SQTIHQWPATLVQPVGSPLSLECTVEGTSNPNLYWYRQAAGRGLQLLFYSVGIGQISSEVPQNLSASRPQDRQFILSSKKLLLSDSGFYLCAWSKGTVISYEQYFGPGTRLTVT.